These 27 T cell receptor beta chains originate from one sample sequenced in a study of beta chain features in type 1 diabetes. Study-level results: Type 1 diabetes patients had TCRB CDR3s that were shorter (moderately but significantly so) in all four CD4+ subsets.

What was sequenced were expressed TCRB transcripts, since all of the isolated RNA had been reverse transcribed. Data came from immunoSEQ multiplex PCR; TCRdb stores just in-frame clones and leaves some out. Among hundreds of thousands of clones listed, roughly 12% were seen once. Their cognate antigens are unknown. Material: naive CD4+ T cells from blood. The receptor source for this set is a man younger than 30 with type 1 diabetes.

In this sample, this clone turned up a few times. The chain joins TRBV7-9 to TRBJ1-1, with a possible D match to TRBD1 (5 bases). V was clipped by 5 bases and J by 4 bases, with 8 bases between them. CDR3 size: 12 residues. CDR1 is SEHNR, CDR2 FQNEAQ, per germline (reference sequence). The CDR3 spells CASSPGGTEAFF. The CDR3 DNA follows: TGTGCCAGCAGCCCCGGGGGCACTGAAGCTTTCTTT.

In the case of this clone: This same CDR3 is encoded by further DNA sequences in the sample. V gene TRBV5-1 combines with J gene TRBJ2-3; 9 bases map to TRBD2. The V gene end was trimmed by 2 bases and the J gene end by 2 bases; junction bases not matched to a gene: 3. Germline V gives CDR1 SGHRS, CDR2 YFSETQ. CDR3 length: 15 residues. As DNA, the CDR3 is TGCGCCAGCAGCTTAGCGGGGGGTTCCACAGATACGCAGTATTTT. Encoded protein: CASSLAGGSTDTQYF.

The chain is built from TRBV19 and TRBJ1-5; a weak D match, TRBD1 (5 bases). V lost 0 bases and J lost 6, with 12 bases in between. Germline V gives CDR1 LNHDA, CDR2 SQIVND (reference sequence). CDR3 length: 15 amino acids. CDR3 loop: CASSIEGRFGQPQHF. CDR3 coding DNA: TGTGCCAGTAGTATAGAGGGACGATTCGGTCAGCCCCAGCATTTT.

The rearrangement uses TRBV7-3 and TRBJ1-2; 8 bases map to TRBD1. Germline V lookup: CDR1 SGHTA, CDR2 FQGTGA. CDR3 length: 14 residues. With V trimmed by 6 bases and J by 2 bases, 5 bases remained unmatched. DNA of the CDR3: TGTGCCAGCAGGGATGGACAGGGAAACTATGGCTACACCTTC. Its protein is CASRDGQGNYGYTF.

The CDR3 loop is CAWSMQTNTEAFF. CDR3 bases: TGTGCCTGGAGTATGCAAACGAACACTGAAGCTTTCTTT. V usage is TRBV30 and J usage is TRBJ1-1; D is unresolved. Germline V lookup: CDR1 GTSNPN, CDR2 SVGIG (reference sequence). The CDR3 is 13 residues long. V lost 2 bases and J 1 base, leaving 8 bases between the germline ends.

This clone was counted at least ten times. The V call is TRBV30, the J call TRBJ2-5; TRBD2 matches at 10 bases. The germline CDR1 and CDR2 sequences are GTSNPN and SVGIG (reference sequence). The CDR3 is 15 residues long. Trimming removed 3 bases from V and 7 bases from J; junction bases left unmatched: 11. The CDR3 loop is CAWSPRLAGPGTQYF. The CDR3 nucleotides read TGTGCCTGGAGCCCCAGACTAGCGGGTCCGGGGACCCAGTACTTC.

V is TRBV29-1 and J is TRBJ1-1; D might be TRBD1 (6 bases). V was trimmed by 6 bases and J by 5 bases, leaving 19 bases between them. Germline CDR1 and CDR2: SQVTM and ANQGSEA. CDR3 length: 14 amino acids. The CDR3 DNA follows: TGCAGCGTCCCCAGGGCGGGGGCGAGGACTGAAGCTTTCTTT. Protein product: CSVPRAGARTEAFF.

The sample holds a few counts of this clone. The chain employs TRBV10-1 and TRBJ2-6; the D is unclear. Trimming pared 4 bases from V and 0 bases from J, leaving 10 bases between. Germline loops: CDR1 WNHNN, CDR2 SYGVQD (reference sequence). The CDR3 covers 16 residues. The CDR3 loop is CASSGGTDSGANVLTF. In DNA form, the CDR3 reads TGCGCCAGCAGTGGAGGAACGGACTCTGGGGCCAACGTCCTGACTTTC.

This clone was observed a few times. V is TRBV30 and J is TRBJ2-5; D may correspond to TRBD1 or TRBD2 (7 bases each). Germline CDR1 reads GTSNPN; CDR2 reads SVGIG (reference sequence). This CDR3 has 15 residues. V lost 2 bases to trimming and J lost 3 bases, with 16 bases between them. In nucleotides, the CDR3 is TGTGCCTGGAGTCGGGACAGAGGGAGGGAAGAGACCCAGTACTTC. Translation: CAWSRDRGREETQYF.

This clone was observed a few times. The rearrangement links TRBV28 to TRBJ2-7; D is undetermined. The CDR3 is made up of 15 amino acids. The germline V and J ends were trimmed by 7 bases and 6 bases, with 22 bases remaining between them. The V gene's germline CDR1 is MDHEN and CDR2 SYDVKM. In DNA, the CDR3 is TGTGCCAGCATTTCCTCGTATCAAGGAAAGGGCGAGCAGTACTTC. It specifies CASISSYQGKGEQYF.

The chain joins TRBV19 to TRBJ2-2, with TRBD2 matching 9 bases. The germline V gene has CDR1 LNHDA and CDR2 SQIVND (reference sequence). The CDR3 is 14 residues long. V shed 11 bases and J 3 bases; nucleotides not matched to a gene: 7. CDR3 amino acids: CASKIAGDTGELFF. The CDR3 coding sequence is TGTGCCTCGAAGATAGCGGGAGACACCGGGGAGCTGTTTTTT.

The J gene is TRBJ2-3, the V gene TRBV15; D is unclear. Trimming stripped 5 bases from V and 2 bases from J, with 11 bases between. Germline V lookup: CDR1 LNHNV, CDR2 YYDKDF (reference sequence). The CDR3 is 14 amino acids. CDR3 nucleotide sequence: TGTGCCACCAGCGGGTCCTCATACACAGATACGCAGTATTTT. Residues: CATSGSSYTDTQYF.

This clone was recorded many times. The J gene is TRBJ2-6, the V gene TRBV7-3; no definite D call. The CDR3 extends over 13 amino acids. V was shortened by 0 bases and J by 3 bases, with 0 bases between the two germline ends. CDR1 and CDR2 from the germline V gene are SGHTA and FQGTGA. The CDR3 DNA is TGTGCCAGCAGCTTAACTGGGGCCAACGTCCTGACTTTC. This translates into CASSLTGANVLTF.

The CDR3, as DNA: TGTGCCAGCAGAAAACAGGGTCTGAACACTGAAGCTTTCTTT. This encodes CASRKQGLNTEAFF. V usage is TRBV2 and J usage is TRBJ1-1; D is possibly TRBD1 (6 bases). Germline CDR1 and CDR2: SNHLY and FYNNEI. The CDR3 is 14 amino acids. V lost 6 bases, J lost 0 bases, and 11 bases lay in between.

There are a few counts of this clone. The rearrangement joins TRBV30 to TRBJ2-1, with D perhaps matching TRBD1 (5 bases). The CDR3 sequence is 13 residues long. V lost 2 bases to trimming and J lost 8 bases, with 13 bases between them. Germline V gene sequence: CDR1 GTSNPN, CDR2 SVGIG (reference sequence). CDR3 residues: CAWSWAGIDEQFF. The CDR3 DNA is TGTGCCTGGAGTTGGGCAGGGATCGATGAGCAGTTCTTC.

The gene calls are TRBV2 and TRBJ1-6, with D tentatively TRBD1 (6 bases). Trimming pared 7 bases from V and 6 bases from J, leaving 13 bases between. The CDR3 runs to 14 residues. The germline CDR1 and CDR2 sequences are SNHLY and FYNNEI. CDR3 DNA sequence: TGTGCCAGCAAGAGGACAGACGGTAATTCACCCCTCCACTTT. Its protein product is CASKRTDGNSPLHF. The entire variable domain, with the rest obtained from reference TRBV2 and TRBJ1-6, is as follows: EPEVTQTPSHQVTQMGQEVILRCVPISNHLYFYWYRQILGQKVEFLVSFYNNEISEKSEIFDDQFSVERPDGSNFTLKIRSTKLEDSAMYFCASKRTDGNSPLHFGNGTRLTVT.

The V and J genes are TRBV25-1 and TRBJ2-3; TRBD2 agrees at 10 bases. J was trimmed by 6 bases and V by 3 bases; bases with no gene match: 3. This CDR3 spans 14 amino acids. CDR1 is MGHDK and CDR2 is SYGVNS in the germline V gene. CDR3 sequence reads: CASSEGGLADTQYF. The CDR3 coding sequence is TGTGCCAGCAGTGAGGGGGGACTAGCGGATACGCAGTATTTT. The variable domain in full, with the rest retrieved from reference TRBV25-1 and TRBJ2-3, is EADIYQTPRYLVIGTGKKITLECSQTMGHDKMYWYQQDPGMELHLIHYSYGVNSTEKGDLSSESTVSRIRTEHFPLTLESARPSHTSQYLCASSEGGLADTQYFGPGTRLTVL.

The sample holds a few counts of this clone. The V and J genes are TRBV6-1 and TRBJ2-1; no firm D call. Germline CDR1 and CDR2: MNHNS and SASEGT. V was pared by 7 bases and J by 8 bases, with 12 bases between. CDR3 length: 12 amino acids. CDR3: CASTRPGDEQFF. CDR3 nucleotide sequence: TGTGCCAGCACCAGACCGGGTGATGAGCAGTTCTTC.

This clone occurred a few times. The gene calls are TRBV2 and TRBJ2-5; TRBD2 agrees at 15 bases. From germline, CDR1 is SNHLY and CDR2 FYNNEI. The CDR3 totals 16 residues. Unmatched junction bases numbered 11, after V lost 8 bases and J lost 7 bases. Written as DNA, the CDR3 is TGTGCCAGCCTAGGACTAGCGGGGGGGCCCGATGCGACCCAGTACTTC. The encoded protein is CASLGLAGGPDATQYF.

This clone was seen a handful of times. This chain uses TRBV6-5 with TRBJ2-3; 7 positions match TRBD1. This CDR3 comprises 16 residues. Germline V gene sequence: CDR1 MNHEY, CDR2 SVGAGI. The V segment lost 0 bases and the J segment 6 bases; nucleotides outside the gene matches: 9. CDR3 sequence (DNA): TGTGCCAGCAGTTACTCCCGGGACAGTTCCAGCGATACGCAGTATTTT. Its translation is CASSYSRDSSSDTQYF.

This rearrangement joins TRBV6-5 to TRBJ2-1, with 9 positions matching TRBD1. Germline-derived CDR1 and CDR2 are MNHEY and SVGAGI. There are 15 residues in the CDR3. V trimming: 4 bases; J trimming: 4 bases; junction bases outside the gene matches: 5. The DNA of the CDR3 is TGTGCCAGCAGTTCCCGCGGGACAGGGTACAATGAGCAGTTCTTC. Protein product: CASSSRGTGYNEQFF.

The gene calls are TRBV6-5 and TRBJ2-7; 11 bases are shared with TRBD2. V gave up 6 bases and J gave up 4 bases; unmatched junction bases: 5. CDR1 is MNHEY and CDR2 is SVGAGI in the germline V gene. The CDR3 consists of 14 residues. CDR3 sequence reads: CASSGLAGGYEQYF. CDR3 nucleotide sequence: TGTGCCAGCAGCGGACTAGCGGGCGGATACGAGCAGTACTTC.

This clone was observed a handful of times. The chain carries TRBV6-6 and TRBJ2-3; tentatively, D is TRBD2 (6 bases). The CDR3 is 12 amino acids. Per germline, CDR1 MNHNY and CDR2 SVGAGI (reference sequence). Between the trimmed V and J ends, which lost 6 bases and 9 bases, there was a span of 13 bases. In DNA, the CDR3 is TGTGCCAGCAGCCCCCCGGGGGAGACGCAGTATTTT. Translated: CASSPPGETQYF.

The V and J genes are TRBV7-2 and TRBJ2-1; D possibly corresponds to TRBD2 (5 bases). Germline CDR1 SGHTA, CDR2 FQGNSA. The germline V and J ends were trimmed by 5 bases and 8 bases, with 13 bases remaining between them. CDR3 length: 13 amino acids. The CDR3 sequence is CASSTHPGDEQFF. The CDR3 bases are TGTGCCAGCAGCACCCACCCCGGGGATGAGCAGTTCTTC.

With respect to this clone: An end of the junction does not agree with germline; a read error may underlie this. This CDR3 is CAWRVVGQLRIF. The CDR3, as DNA: TGTGCCTGGAGGGTGGTGGGACAGCTCCGGATCTTC. The chain is built from TRBV30 and TRBJ2-1; TRBD1 agrees at 7 bases. Germline V gives CDR1 GTSNPN, CDR2 SVGIG (reference sequence). The CDR3 runs 12 residues.

The chain carries TRBV19 and TRBJ1-1, with D maybe TRBD1 (6 bases). V was pared by 7 bases and J by 1 base, with 16 bases between. The CDR3 runs 15 residues. The V gene's germline CDR1 is LNHDA and CDR2 SQIVND (reference sequence). CDR3 nucleotide sequence: TGTGCCAGTATTTCGGCAGGGGTCGGGAACACTGAAGCTTTCTTT. Protein: CASISAGVGNTEAFF.

Points on this clone: Because it lacks the conserved phenylalanine or tryptophan at the end, this CDR3 is likely a read error. Because the CDR3's place on the DNA is in doubt, the DNA is left out and the CDR3 is given as listed by TCRdb. The chain uses TRBV7-9 and TRBJ2-7; no check of the table's D call, TRBD1, against the DNA was made. The CDR3 numbers 13 amino acids, ends counted. Germline CDR1 is SEHNR and CDR2 is FQNEAQ (reference sequence). The CDR3 region is CASSSTPGQGEDL.